This is a list of T cell receptor beta chains from one sample in a study of blood T cell repertoires in COVID-19. Sequenced by immunoSEQ multiplex PCR; TCRdb stores in-frame clones only, minus some. The table shows roughly 140,000 clones, with 75% to 90% occurring only once. Sequences were obtained from PBMCs or T cells enriched from blood (not recorded which). The origin of the receptors is a man aged 60 to 69 who had recovered from COVID-19. CDR3s leave out the opening cysteine and the closing phenylalanine or tryptophan. Fields, in order: clone size, V gene, J gene, CDR3 protein. Size is stated for part of the rows, as once, few or many counts, or as a class when the clone is expanded.

abundance: .
v_gene: TRBV2
j_gene: TRBJ1-4
CDR3aa: ASSESGTAGEKLF

abundance: once
v_gene: TRBV4-2
j_gene: TRBJ2-7
CDR3aa: ASSQENAAAYEQY

abundance: .
v_gene: TRBV13
j_gene: TRBJ2-7
CDR3aa: ATQLAGDYEQY

abundance: few
v_gene: TRBV3-1/TRBV3-2
j_gene: TRBJ1-2
CDR3aa: ASSRSRTAAYGYT

abundance: few
v_gene: TRBV4-1
j_gene: TRBJ2-1
CDR3aa: ASSQEGARGGNEQF

abundance: .
v_gene: TRBV5-6
j_gene: TRBJ1-4
CDR3aa: ASSFDRVDEKLF

abundance: .
v_gene: TRBV19
j_gene: TRBJ1-2
CDR3aa: ASNQDRVDGYT

abundance: .
v_gene: TRBV19
j_gene: TRBJ1-5
CDR3aa: ATSSGTGDYSNQPQH

abundance: .
v_gene: TRBV5-6
j_gene: TRBJ2-3
CDR3aa: ASSGLGQGTADTQY

abundance: .
v_gene: TRBV5-6
j_gene: TRBJ2-5
CDR3aa: ASSLVGSGWTQY

abundance: .
v_gene: TRBV15
j_gene: TRBJ2-3
CDR3aa: ATSRDQLGSGLTDTQY

abundance: .
v_gene: TRBV13
j_gene: TRBJ1-2
CDR3aa: ASSRGQLIYGYT

abundance: once
v_gene: TRBV2
j_gene: TRBJ1-6
CDR3aa: ASVQGSNSPLH

abundance: .
v_gene: TRBV20-1
j_gene: TRBJ2-7
CDR3aa: SARSGYEQY

abundance: .
v_gene: TRBV7-7
j_gene: TRBJ2-5
CDR3aa: ASSLGLVQETQY

abundance: .
v_gene: TRBV5-1
j_gene: TRBJ1-2
CDR3aa: ASSLGGPSNYGYT

abundance: once
v_gene: TRBV5-1
j_gene: TRBJ2-2
CDR3aa: ASSFADSENTGELF

abundance: once
v_gene: TRBV4-1
j_gene: TRBJ1-6
CDR3aa: ASSSGTVNSPLH

abundance: few
v_gene: TRBV5-1
j_gene: TRBJ2-1
CDR3aa: ASSTGLYEF

abundance: .
v_gene: TRBV5-4
j_gene: TRBJ2-2
CDR3aa: ASSSQLAGAGGELF

abundance: .
v_gene: TRBV24-1
j_gene: TRBJ2-6
CDR3aa: ATSDTGSGANVLT

abundance: .
v_gene: TRBV20-1
j_gene: TRBJ2-7
CDR3aa: SASNSAGNYEQY

abundance: .
v_gene: TRBV30
j_gene: TRBJ1-5
CDR3aa: AWSAGTGIEWAQH

abundance: few
v_gene: TRBV10-2
j_gene: TRBJ1-5
CDR3aa: ASGGRNQPQH

abundance: .
v_gene: TRBV7-9
j_gene: TRBJ1-2
CDR3aa: ASSLGGQSSYGYT

abundance: .
v_gene: TRBV4-1
j_gene: TRBJ1-2
CDR3aa: ASSPDRGDYGYT

abundance: .
v_gene: TRBV19
j_gene: TRBJ2-1
CDR3aa: ASKNALAFGEQF

abundance: once
v_gene: TRBV6-4
j_gene: TRBJ1-5
CDR3aa: ASSETGAFDQPQH

abundance: .
v_gene: TRBV20-1
j_gene: TRBJ2-2
CDR3aa: SASRGSATGELF

abundance: once
v_gene: TRBV5-8
j_gene: TRBJ2-5
CDR3aa: ASSLVSGLRETQY

abundance: .
v_gene: TRBV3-1/TRBV3-2
j_gene: TRBJ2-7
CDR3aa: ASSQEPQGSEE

abundance: .
v_gene: TRBV14
j_gene: TRBJ1-6
CDR3aa: ASSQGRDWGRFNSPLH

abundance: .
v_gene: TRBV6-5
j_gene: TRBJ1-3
CDR3aa: ASRISRGSGNTIY

abundance: .
v_gene: TRBV2
j_gene: TRBJ2-7
CDR3aa: ASNLGGSSYEQY

abundance: .
v_gene: TRBV7-9
j_gene: TRBJ1-4
CDR3aa: ASSSFEKLF

abundance: .
v_gene: TRBV7-6
j_gene: TRBJ1-6
CDR3aa: ASSATGSSYNSPLH

abundance: .
v_gene: TRBV2
j_gene: TRBJ1-6
CDR3aa: ASSDSGQLINSPLH

abundance: .
v_gene: TRBV18
j_gene: TRBJ2-1
CDR3aa: ASSRRTRDNEQF

abundance: .
v_gene: TRBV29-1
j_gene: TRBJ2-1
CDR3aa: SVERGSSYNEQF

abundance: .
v_gene: TRBV7-9
j_gene: TRBJ1-4
CDR3aa: ASSARPTGAYATNEKLF

abundance: .
v_gene: TRBV28
j_gene: TRBJ1-5
CDR3aa: ASSPPSPGTGLSQPQH

abundance: .
v_gene: TRBV14
j_gene: TRBJ2-5
CDR3aa: ASSGLAASETQY

abundance: .
v_gene: TRBV29-1
j_gene: TRBJ1-1
CDR3aa: SVADRGVTEAF

abundance: .
v_gene: TRBV6-2/TRBV6-3
j_gene: TRBJ2-1
CDR3aa: ASSYQRGSSYNEQF

abundance: .
v_gene: TRBV28
j_gene: TRBJ1-1
CDR3aa: ASSLLQGLGNTEAF

abundance: .
v_gene: TRBV2
j_gene: TRBJ2-1
CDR3aa: ASRISLAAYNEQF

abundance: once
v_gene: TRBV12-3/TRBV12-4
j_gene: TRBJ1-1
CDR3aa: ASRLLREAF

abundance: .
v_gene: TRBV6-5
j_gene: TRBJ1-2
CDR3aa: ASSLGQGASYGYT

abundance: .
v_gene: TRBV3-1/TRBV3-2
j_gene: TRBJ2-3
CDR3aa: ASSQARTSGSSDTQY

abundance: .
v_gene: TRBV7-9
j_gene: TRBJ2-1
CDR3aa: ASSPSGRAWNEQF

abundance: once
v_gene: TRBV7-9
j_gene: TRBJ1-3
CDR3aa: ASSLQGSGNTIY

abundance: .
v_gene: TRBV5-4
j_gene: TRBJ2-2
CDR3aa: ASTRFRSGGTGELF

abundance: .
v_gene: TRBV18
j_gene: TRBJ1-5
CDR3aa: ASSPLPGGIDQPQH

abundance: .
v_gene: TRBV5-1
j_gene: TRBJ2-7
CDR3aa: ASSVGLAAYEQY

abundance: .
v_gene: TRBV19
j_gene: TRBJ1-5
CDR3aa: ASRDRVNQPQH

abundance: .
v_gene: TRBV27
j_gene: TRBJ2-7
CDR3aa: ASSFSGGGSYEQY

abundance: .
v_gene: TRBV3-1/TRBV3-2
j_gene: TRBJ2-2
CDR3aa: ASIKREGTGELF